Sequencing of this T cell receptor (beta chain) was carried out in a study of blood T cell repertoires in COVID-19. Grouping used clinical history reported by participants in a survey and questionnaire. About this clone: The sample has other DNA sequences that encode this CDR3 too.

Original analysis: From reference gene primer amplification, estimates of nucleated cell counts were derived. Assay: immunoSEQ multiplex PCR; the TCRdb copy retains only in-frame clones and omits some. From that table come the V and J calls and clone size; the DNA was used to work out D and trimming. This sample carries around 230,000 clones, approximately 90% of them seen once, and the ten largest clones take approximately 10%. Germline V gene lookup returns CDR1 SGHTA and CDR2 FQGNSA. The CDR3 runs to 14 residues. V dropped 1 base and J dropped 2 bases, with 8 bases sitting between them. The sample consisted of PBMCs or T cells enriched from blood (not recorded which). This sequence was found in a man aged 18 to 29 with acute COVID-19. The rearrangement uses TRBV7-2 and TRBJ2-5; possible D gene TRBD2, 6 bases. The CDR3 loop reads CASSLGGVQETQYF. CDR3 nucleotide sequence: TGTGCCAGCAGCTTAGGCGGGGTTCAAGAGACCCAGTACTTC.